The 2 T cell receptor beta chains given below trace back to one sample, sequenced in a study of blood T cells in healthy people across ages. The authors ran a second PCR of 7 to 11 cycles using a sample-barcoded 5' primer and a J-beta primer mix. Each CDR3 protein gets one entry after TCRdb re-called the 5' RACE reads with MiXCR. The sample lists about a million distinct CDR3 sequences, around 46% seen once, with around 15% in the top ten. Sequencing was done on a sample of blood. Source of these receptors: a man aged 25 to 40 in good health.

The V and J genes are TRBV12-3 or TRBV12-4 and TRBJ2-3; D might be TRBD1 or TRBD2, each matching 5 bases. Trimming removed 3 bases from V and 0 bases from J, with 19 bases in between. The CDR3 runs to 18 residues. CDR3 protein: CASSFVSEGRVSTDTQYF. DNA of the CDR3: TGTGCCAGCAGTTTTGTATCTGAGGGGAGAGTCAGCACAGATACGCAGTATTTT.

This clonotype has just a few counts. CDR3: CASSLVSGTGEKRGNIQYF. The CDR3 DNA sequence: TGTGCCAGCAGCTTAGTATCCGGGACAGGGGAAAAGAGAGGAAACATTCAGTACTTC. The chain joins TRBV7-2 to TRBJ2-4; TRBD1 matches 10 bases. In germline, CDR1 is SGHTA, CDR2 FQGNSA. The ends lost 1 base at V and 6 bases at J; junction bases unmatched: 15. This CDR3 has 19 residues. Combining the CDR3 with reference TRBV7-2 and TRBJ2-4 gives the whole variable domain GAGVSQSPSNKVTEKGKDVELRCDPISGHTALYWYRQSLGQGLEFLIYFQGNSAPDKSGLPSDRFSAERTGGSVSTLTIQRTQQEDSAVYLCASSLVSGTGEKRGNIQYFGAGTRLSVL.